One T cell receptor beta chain is described in this entry. Division of CD4+ cells produced a CD45RA+ naive subset and a CD45RA-negative memory subset. Replicate PCRs for sorted subsets used around 200 ng DNA; this equaled 25,000 to 35,000 T cell genomes. The table came from immunoSEQ multiplex PCR; TCRdb's copy has only in-frame clones and leaves some out. Among 2.3 million or so clones listed, 85% to 95% were seen once. V lost 4 bases, J lost 5 bases, and 7 bases stayed unmatched. The CDR3 has 14 amino acids. The germline gives CDR1 SGDLS, CDR2 YYNGEE. This specimen comes from a study of shared clonotypes between healthy human individuals. Study-level background: Three plates were used per donor for CD4 naive, three for CD4 memory, two for CD8 naive and one for CD8 memory.

This rearrangement joins TRBV9 to TRBJ2-5, with 8 bases that match TRBD1. The TCR sequence derives from a young man in good health. Some clones in this sample may be carry-over from other donors' samples. The material sequenced was naive CD4+ T cells from PBMCs. Documented subset: CD45RA+ positively selected. The CDR3 DNA sequence: TGTGCCAGCAGCAAACTCGGACAGGGCGAGACCCAGTACTTC. It encodes CASSKLGQGETQYF.